This is a list of T cell receptor beta chains from one sample in a study of metastatic and nonmetastatic thyroid tumors. MiXCR was used by TCRdb to re-call the PCR reads. The sample consists of roughly 17,000 clones, 25% to 35% of them appearing once. What was sequenced was tumor tissue. Receptors originate from a male donor with papillary thyroid cancer or a benign thyroid nodule (not recorded which). Some clones in this sample may be carry-over from other donors' samples. The CDR3 runs from the conserved cysteine through the conserved F or W.

J	V	length	CDR3
TRBJ1-1	TRBV7-2	13	CASSLSRGLEAFF
TRBJ2-7	TRBV7-2	13	CASSLLGYYEQYF
TRBJ2-5	TRBV5-4	17	CASSGFGGQGRQETQYF
TRBJ2-7	TRBV6-1	14	CASPMVSGSYEQYF
TRBJ1-1	TRBV6-1	14	CASRPPSANTEAFF
TRBJ2-2	TRBV28	15	CASSLLGQNTGELFF
TRBJ2-1	TRBV20-1	15	CSARGLRVDNNEQFF
TRBJ2-7	TRBV7-9	14	CASSSGTSDYEQYF
TRBJ2-3	TRBV29-1	15	CSVERSSGMADTQYF
TRBJ1-2	TRBV20-1	14	CSAGSTVLNYGYTF
TRBJ2-3	TRBV20-1	17	CSAQVPPWTKHTDTQYF
TRBJ2-1	TRBV11-1	15	CAISLDSGRRGEQFF
TRBJ1-1	TRBV12-3/TRBV12-4	12	CASSFRVPRAFF
TRBJ2-5	TRBV11-2	15	CASSSGQLERETQYF
TRBJ1-4	TRBV11-2	14	CASSHRDRHEKLFF
TRBJ2-1	TRBV11-2	17	CASSLGLAGGPRDEQFF
TRBJ2-1	TRBV20-1	16	CSAKGGGATYFDEQFF
TRBJ2-7	TRBV6-1	14	CASSKTGDSYEQYF
TRBJ2-1	TRBV11-2	15	CASSPGYSSYNEQFF
TRBJ2-5	TRBV6-4	21	CASSGGPPPQPTSGRVETQYF
TRBJ1-1	TRBV6-1	14	CASEARGWGTEAFF
TRBJ1-3	TRBV5-4	16	CASSTRTGGSGNTIYF
TRBJ2-7	TRBV6-5	17	CASSYSGGRGPTYEQYF
TRBJ2-3	TRBV12-3/TRBV12-4	17	CASSSRQGAPGTDTQYF
TRBJ2-5	TRBV20-1	14	CSARDRRVQETQYF
TRBJ1-5	TRBV5-1	13	CASSLVEGQPQHF
TRBJ2-7	TRBV28	15	CASRADRGRFYEQYF
TRBJ2-3	TRBV20-1	15	CSAWGDASGTDTQYF
TRBJ1-5	TRBV6-1	17	CASVQTLTGEFNQPQHF
TRBJ1-5	TRBV9	15	CASSASGLGVQPQHF
TRBJ2-3	TRBV6-2/TRBV6-3	14	CASSTLTGSDTQYF
TRBJ2-3	TRBV20-1	16	CSAREPLAGVPDTQYF
TRBJ2-7	TRBV11-2	17	CASGVGTRASDSYEQYF
TRBJ2-7	TRBV11-2	13	CASSFEPTPEQYF
TRBJ2-1	TRBV6-6	16	CASSYSRRENYNEQFF
TRBJ2-2	TRBV18	16	CASSLEAGTNTGELFF
TRBJ2-5	TRBV5-1	13	CASSLGFQETQYF
TRBJ2-7	TRBV6-2/TRBV6-3	14	CASTQDRTYYEQYF
TRBJ2-1	TRBV12-3/TRBV12-4	14	CASSRQGLDSEQFF
TRBJ2-7	TRBV6-2/TRBV6-3	15	CASSYDGTSGSREYF
TRBJ2-3	TRBV4-3	12	CASSQEGDRQYF
TRBJ2-5	TRBV20-1	12	CSAPDPPGTQYF
TRBJ2-7	TRBV5-1	13	CASSSGTHYEQYF
TRBJ2-7	TRBV12-3/TRBV12-4	13	CASSDRRSYEQYF
TRBJ2-7	TRBV7-2	15	CASSSFPRASYEQYF
TRBJ2-7	TRBV7-2	14	CASSQLAVSYEQYF
TRBJ1-2	TRBV27	16	CASSLLRDRGLWGYTF
TRBJ2-1	TRBV24-1	16	CATSDGTASSYNEQFF
TRBJ2-7	TRBV30	14	CAWREEWGSYEQYF
TRBJ1-4	TRBV5-1	14	CASSLTGGAEKLFF
TRBJ2-1	TRBV20-1	14	CSAPGLARLREQFF
TRBJ2-4	TRBV6-4	16	CASSPPNLGGGNIQYF
TRBJ1-1	TRBV11-2	14	CASSLGTLNTEAFF
TRBJ2-7	TRBV7-2	14	CASSLKASFYEQYF
TRBJ2-3	TRBV4-2	15	CASSQAGLNTDTQYF
TRBJ2-2	TRBV19	14	CAIETPRGTGELFF
TRBJ2-5	TRBV4-2	15	CASSQHRDPAETQYF
TRBJ2-1	TRBV6-2/TRBV6-3	17	CASSKTRAGTSYNEQFF
TRBJ1-5	TRBV19	14	CASKHTSSNQPQHF
TRBJ2-5	TRBV20-1	15	CSASDSRAWQETQYF